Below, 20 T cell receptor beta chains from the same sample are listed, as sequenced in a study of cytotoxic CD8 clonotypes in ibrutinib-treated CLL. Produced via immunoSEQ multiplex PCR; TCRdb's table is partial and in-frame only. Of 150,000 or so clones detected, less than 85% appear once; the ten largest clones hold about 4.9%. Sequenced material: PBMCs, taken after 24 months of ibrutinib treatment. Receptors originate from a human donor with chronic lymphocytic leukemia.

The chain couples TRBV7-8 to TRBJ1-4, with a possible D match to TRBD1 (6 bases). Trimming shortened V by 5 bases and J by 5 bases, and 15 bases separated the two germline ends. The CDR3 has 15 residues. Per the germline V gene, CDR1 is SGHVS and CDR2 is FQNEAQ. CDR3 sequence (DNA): TGTGCCAGCAGCCTGCTACAGGGTTCGAATGAAAAACTGTTTTTT. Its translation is CASSLLQGSNEKLFF.

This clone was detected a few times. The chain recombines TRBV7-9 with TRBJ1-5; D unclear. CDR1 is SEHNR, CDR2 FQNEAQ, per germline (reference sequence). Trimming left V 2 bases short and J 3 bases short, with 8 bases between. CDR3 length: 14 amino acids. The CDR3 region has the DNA TGTGCCAGCAGCTTACACAGCGTCAATCAGCCCCAGCATTTT. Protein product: CASSLHSVNQPQHF.

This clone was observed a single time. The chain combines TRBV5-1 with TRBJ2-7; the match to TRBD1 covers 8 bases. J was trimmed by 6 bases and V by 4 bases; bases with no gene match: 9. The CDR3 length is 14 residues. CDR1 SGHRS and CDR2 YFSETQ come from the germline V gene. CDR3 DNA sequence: TGCGCCAGCAGCCTATACCAGGGGGCGGGCGAGCAGTACTTC. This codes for CASSLYQGAGEQYF.

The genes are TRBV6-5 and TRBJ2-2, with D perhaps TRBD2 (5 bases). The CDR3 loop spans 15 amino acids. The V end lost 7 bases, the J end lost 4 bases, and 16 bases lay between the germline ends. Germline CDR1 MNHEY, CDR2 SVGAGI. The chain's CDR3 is CASNSASGFTGELFF. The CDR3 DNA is TGTGCCAGCAACTCAGCATCGGGGTTCACCGGGGAGCTGTTTTTT.

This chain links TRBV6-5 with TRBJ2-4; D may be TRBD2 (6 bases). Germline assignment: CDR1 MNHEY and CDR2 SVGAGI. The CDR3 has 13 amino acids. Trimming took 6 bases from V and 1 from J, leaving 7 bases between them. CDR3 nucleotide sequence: TGTGCCAGCAGGGGGACTGCCAAAAACATTCAGTACTTC. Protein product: CASRGTAKNIQYF.

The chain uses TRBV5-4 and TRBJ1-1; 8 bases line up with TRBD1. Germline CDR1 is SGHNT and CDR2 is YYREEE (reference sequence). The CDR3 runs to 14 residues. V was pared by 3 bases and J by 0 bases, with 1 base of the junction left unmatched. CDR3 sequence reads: CASSWTGMNTEAFF. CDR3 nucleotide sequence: TGTGCCAGCAGCTGGACAGGGATGAACACTGAAGCTTTCTTT.

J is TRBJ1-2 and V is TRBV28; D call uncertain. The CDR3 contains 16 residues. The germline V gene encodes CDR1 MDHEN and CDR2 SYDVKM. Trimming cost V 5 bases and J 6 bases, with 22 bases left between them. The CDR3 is CASSPALSGRGNGYTF. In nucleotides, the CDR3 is TGTGCCAGCAGTCCGGCACTAAGTGGGAGAGGAAATGGCTACACCTTC.

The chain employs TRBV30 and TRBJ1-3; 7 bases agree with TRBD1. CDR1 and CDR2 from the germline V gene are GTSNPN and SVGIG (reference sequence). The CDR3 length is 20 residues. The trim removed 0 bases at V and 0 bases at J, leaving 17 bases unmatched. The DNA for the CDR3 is TGTGCCTGGAGTGTACAGGGCAGGGGGTCCGTTCGATCCTCTGGAAACACCATATATTTT. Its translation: CAWSVQGRGSVRSSGNTIYF.

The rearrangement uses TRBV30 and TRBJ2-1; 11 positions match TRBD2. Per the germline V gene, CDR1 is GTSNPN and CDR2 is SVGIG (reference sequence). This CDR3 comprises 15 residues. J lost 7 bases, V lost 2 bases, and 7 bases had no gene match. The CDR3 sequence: CAWSHLAGGHNEQFF. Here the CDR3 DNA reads TGTGCCTGGAGTCACTTAGCGGGGGGGCATAATGAGCAGTTCTTC. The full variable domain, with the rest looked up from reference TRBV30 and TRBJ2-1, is SQTIHQWPATLVQPVGSPLSLECTVEGTSNPNLYWYRQAAGRGLQLLFYSVGIGQISSEVPQNLSASRPQDRQFILSSKKLLLSDSGFYLCAWSHLAGGHNEQFFGPGTRLTVL.

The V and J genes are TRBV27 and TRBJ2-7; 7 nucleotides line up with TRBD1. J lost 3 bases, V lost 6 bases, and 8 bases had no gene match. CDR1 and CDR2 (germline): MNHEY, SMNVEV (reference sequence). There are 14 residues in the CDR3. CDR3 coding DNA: TGTGCCAGCAGCTCAATTTACAGGGGCTACGAGCAGTACTTC. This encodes CASSSIYRGYEQYF.

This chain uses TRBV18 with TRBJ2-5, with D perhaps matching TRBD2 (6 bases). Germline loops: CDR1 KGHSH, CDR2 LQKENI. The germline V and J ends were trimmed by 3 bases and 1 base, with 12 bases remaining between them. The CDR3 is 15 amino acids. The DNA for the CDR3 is TGTGCCAGCTCACCGAATGCGGGGCCCCAAGAGACCCAGTACTTC. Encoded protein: CASSPNAGPQETQYF.

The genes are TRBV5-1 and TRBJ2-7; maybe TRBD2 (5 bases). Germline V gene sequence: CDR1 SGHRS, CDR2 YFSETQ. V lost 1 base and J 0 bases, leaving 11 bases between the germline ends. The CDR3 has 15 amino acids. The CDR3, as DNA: TGCGCCAGCAGCTTGTTTCGGGGATACTCCTACGAGCAGTACTTC. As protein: CASSLFRGYSYEQYF.

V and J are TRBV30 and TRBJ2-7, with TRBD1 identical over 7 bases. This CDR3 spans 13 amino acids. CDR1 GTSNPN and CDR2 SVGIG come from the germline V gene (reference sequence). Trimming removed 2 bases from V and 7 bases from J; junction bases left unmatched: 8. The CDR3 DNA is TGTGCCTGGAGTATGACAGGGTATCGGGAGCAGTACTTC. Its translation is CAWSMTGYREQYF.

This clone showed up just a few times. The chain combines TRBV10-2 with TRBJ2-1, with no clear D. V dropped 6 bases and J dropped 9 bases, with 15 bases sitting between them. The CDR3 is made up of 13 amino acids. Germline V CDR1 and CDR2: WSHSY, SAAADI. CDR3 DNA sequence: TGCGCCAGCAGCCGGACCCGACCCGGTGAGCAGTTCTTC. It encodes CASSRTRPGEQFF.

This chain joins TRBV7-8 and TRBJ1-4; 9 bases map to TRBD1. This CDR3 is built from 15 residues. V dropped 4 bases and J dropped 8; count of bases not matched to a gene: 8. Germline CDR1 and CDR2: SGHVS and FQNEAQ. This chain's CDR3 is CASSSRTGETEKLFF. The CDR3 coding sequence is TGTGCCAGCAGCTCCCGGACAGGGGAGACAGAAAAACTGTTTTTT.

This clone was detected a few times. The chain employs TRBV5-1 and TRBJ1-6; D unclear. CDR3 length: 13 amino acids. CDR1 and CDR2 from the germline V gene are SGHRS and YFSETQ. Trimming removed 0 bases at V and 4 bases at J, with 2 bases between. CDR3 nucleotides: TGCGCCAGCAGCTTGGAGTATAATTCACCCCTCCACTTT. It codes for CASSLEYNSPLHF.

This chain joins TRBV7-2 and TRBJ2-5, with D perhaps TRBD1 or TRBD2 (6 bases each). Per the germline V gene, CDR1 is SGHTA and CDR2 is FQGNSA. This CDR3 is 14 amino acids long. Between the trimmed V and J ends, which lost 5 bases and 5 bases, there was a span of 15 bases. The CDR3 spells CASSPSPGAETQYF. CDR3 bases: TGTGCCAGCAGCCCGTCGCCGGGGGCGGAGACCCAGTACTTC.

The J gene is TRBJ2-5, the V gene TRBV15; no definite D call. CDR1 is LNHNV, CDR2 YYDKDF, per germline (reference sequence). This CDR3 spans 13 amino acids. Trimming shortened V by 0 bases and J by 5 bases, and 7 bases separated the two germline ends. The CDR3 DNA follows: TGTGCCACCAGCAGAGATCTTTTGGAGACCCAGTACTTC. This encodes CATSRDLLETQYF.

The CDR3, as DNA: TGCAGCGTTCTGACTAGCGGGGTATCCGAGCAGTACTTC. Translated, it gives CSVLTSGVSEQYF. The gene calls are TRBV29-1 and TRBJ2-7, with 11 bases fitting TRBD2. With 5 bases clipped from V and 6 bases from J, the junction kept 6 bases outside the gene matches. Germline V gives CDR1 SQVTM, CDR2 ANQGSEA. The CDR3 loop spans 13 amino acids.

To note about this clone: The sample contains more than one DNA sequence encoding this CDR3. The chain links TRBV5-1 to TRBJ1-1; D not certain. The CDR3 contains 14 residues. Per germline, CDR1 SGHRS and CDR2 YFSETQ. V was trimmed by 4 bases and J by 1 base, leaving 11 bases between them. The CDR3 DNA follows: TGCGCCAGCAGCCTCCGAGACACGAACACTGAAGCTTTCTTT. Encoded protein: CASSLRDTNTEAFF.